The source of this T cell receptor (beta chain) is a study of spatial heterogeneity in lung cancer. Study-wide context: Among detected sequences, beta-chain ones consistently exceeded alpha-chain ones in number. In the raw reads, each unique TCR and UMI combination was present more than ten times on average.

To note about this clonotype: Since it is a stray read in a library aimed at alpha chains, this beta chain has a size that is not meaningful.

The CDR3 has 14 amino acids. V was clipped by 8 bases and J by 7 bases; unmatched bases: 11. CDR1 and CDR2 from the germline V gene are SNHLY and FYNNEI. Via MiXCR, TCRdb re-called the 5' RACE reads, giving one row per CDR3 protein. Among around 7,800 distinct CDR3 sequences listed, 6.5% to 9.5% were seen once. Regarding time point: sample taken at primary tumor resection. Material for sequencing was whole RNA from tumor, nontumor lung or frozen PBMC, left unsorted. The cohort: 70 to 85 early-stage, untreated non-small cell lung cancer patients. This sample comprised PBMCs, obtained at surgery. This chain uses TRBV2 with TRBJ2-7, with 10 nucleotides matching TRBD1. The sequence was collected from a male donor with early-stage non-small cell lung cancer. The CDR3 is CASVGTGVFGEQYF. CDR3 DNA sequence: TGTGCCAGCGTCGGGACAGGGGTATTCGGAGAGCAGTACTTC.